This T cell receptor (beta chain) stems from a study of cytomegalovirus exposure and HLA in healthy donors. Findings and caveats of the study: Most likely, a cluster of highly shared sequence variants arose as a sequencing artifact. Relative to equally common others, HLA-associated TCR beta chains showed greater clonal expansion in a later analysis. High sensitivity and specificity were reportedly achieved when the classifier diagnosed cytomegalovirus status.

Vbeta (60) and Jbeta (13) primers were used in the PCR. Libraries were prepared by immunoSEQ multiplex PCR; TCRdb keeps only in-frame clonotypes and omits some of them. The repertoire holds about 62,000 clones, with about 69% as singletons. In the case of this clone: Its target is unknown.

Germline V gene lookup returns CDR1 SGHNT and CDR2 YYREEE (reference sequence). The V segment lost 4 bases and the J segment 5 bases; nucleotides outside the gene matches: 2. This CDR3 contains 13 residues. The sequence came from a woman in her twenties or thirties in good health and CMV-seronegative. Source material: PBMCs. The V gene is TRBV5-4, the J gene TRBJ2-5; 10 nucleotides align to TRBD1. The CDR3 sequence: CASSGQGGETQYF. CDR3 sequence (DNA): TGTGCCAGCAGCGGACAGGGGGGGGAGACCCAGTACTTC.